The sequence of this T cell receptor (beta chain) was determined in a study of T cell responses to AZD1222 COVID-19 vaccine. Sequencing was performed with immunoSEQ multiplex PCR; in TCRdb, only in-frame clones are kept and a portion is missing. The sample contains more than 95,000 clones, approximately 89% of which appear only once. The CDR3 spans 15 residues. Trimming removed 0 bases from V and 5 bases from J, with 14 bases in between. CDR1 and CDR2 from the germline V gene are SGDLS and YYNGEE. Findings of the study overall: No day 14 peak samples; only post-peak repertoires were characterized.

As to this clone: Its target is not known.

The chain couples TRBV9 to TRBJ1-1; D uncertain. This TCR was recovered from an adult in good health. Specimen: peripheral blood, collected on day 0 of AZD1222 vaccination. As DNA, the CDR3 is TGTGCCAGCAGCGTAGACCCGGGTGTGGGGACTGAAGCTTTCTTT. Residues: CASSVDPGVGTEAFF.